This T cell receptor (beta chain) was profiled in a study of blood T cell repertoires in COVID-19 (dated by TCRdb to the early 2020s). With regard to the full study: Samples from collaborators originated in the United States, Italy and Spain and spanned both the acute and convalescent phases of COVID-19. Sample metadata almost always included a de-identified subject ID, COVID-19 status, age in years and sex. HLA class I and class II types, where available, came from metadata supplied by the sample provider rather than from assay-based typing. The repertoires were released in a freely available public database intended as a resource for research on the immune response to SARS-CoV-2. The prospective study material was composed of cDNA or gDNA derived from T cells, B-cell-depleted T cells, or PBMCs. The dataset comprised deeply sampled blood TCRbeta repertoires from subjects exposed to, actively infected with, or recovered from COVID-19. Samples came from the ongoing ImmuneRACE study (first 160 participants) plus 1,254 subjects from 6 global collaborators.

Whole blood was collected in K2EDTA tubes by collaborating institutions according to the institutions' own protocols. For TCRbeta analysis, collaborator samples were shipped as frozen whole blood, as isolated PBMCs, or as DNA extracted from either sample type. General study outcomes and caveats: Clinical and demographic metadata were provided uncurated, with the amount varying by source and participant.

CDR1 and CDR2 were assigned from the germline V gene (reference sequence) as LNHNV and YYDKDF. The germline V and J ends show losses of 4 bases and 3 bases respectively, and no gene match explains 6 bases of the junction. The CDR3, cysteine through phenylalanine, is 14 amino acids long. Only the CDR3 portion is preserved as DNA: 42 bases, with reading frame beginning at the first base. TCRbeta CDR3 regions were amplified from genomic DNA using the immunoSEQ Assay, a bias-controlled multiplex PCR. Turning to the authors' computational methods: Within the assay, amplification of reference gene primers was used to estimate how many nucleated cells each sample contained. To quantify the absolute abundance of each unique TCRbeta CDR3 rearrangement, sequence reads were collapsed and filtered. For each sample, productive Simpson clonality was calculated by taking the square root of Simpson's diversity index across productive rearrangements. The immuneACCESS repertoire file appears here via TCRdb, limited to in-frame rearrangements. These files lack a portion of the clones; in checked studies, under half of the deficit traces to unresolved V genes, and the cause of the others is not known. V and J calls and clone size follow that table, whereas D and trimming were derived from the DNA. This sample has roughly 390,000 clones in its table, and about 85% of those were observed once. Under 4% of the sample comes from the top ten.

Of note for this clone: It has no known antigen specificity. Nothing much larger sits one base from this clone, and base qualities are not available.

The receptor was derived from a woman between 18 and 30 years old with acute or convalescent COVID-19. The chain is made from TRBV15 and TRBJ2-7, and 7 bases in between align with TRBD1. The source material was peripheral blood. The CDR3 protein: CATSNRDRDYEQYF. The nucleotides are TGTGCCACCAGCAACCGGGACAGAGACTACGAGCAGTACTTC.